Each of the 28 T cell receptor beta chains below was sequenced from the same sample in a study of cytomegalovirus exposure and HLA in healthy donors. 60 Vbeta and 13 Jbeta primers were used in PCR. The data were produced by immunoSEQ multiplex PCR, yet TCRdb's version contains in-frame clones alone and is incomplete. The listing records 130,000 or so clones. Sequencing was performed on PBMCs. The receptors stem from a woman in her forties in good health and CMV-seropositive.

V and J are TRBV4-3 and TRBJ2-6, with a possible D match to TRBD2 (6 bases). V lost 0 bases, J lost 1 base, and 7 bases lay in between. There are 16 residues in the CDR3. Germline V gives CDR1 LGHNA, CDR2 YSLEER. The CDR3 sequence: CASSQDRGSGANVLTF. CDR3 coding DNA: TGCGCCAGCAGCCAAGACCGGGGGTCTGGGGCCAACGTCCTGACTTTC.

The chain has TRBV30 and TRBJ1-1; 9 bases match TRBD1. The J segment lost 10 bases and the V segment lost 5 bases, leaving 14 bases of the junction unmatched. CDR3 length: 14 residues. CDR1 GTSNPN and CDR2 SVGIG come from the germline V gene (reference sequence). CDR3 residues: CAWVTGTGSGGAFF. Here the CDR3 DNA reads TGTGCCTGGGTTACCGGGACAGGGTCGGGTGGAGCTTTCTTT.

The rearrangement links TRBV21-1 to TRBJ2-5; the listed D gene, TRBD2, was not tested against the DNA. TRBV21-1 is a known pseudogene. The CDR3 loop spans 15 amino acids. The CDR3 nucleotides read TGTGCCAGCAGCTCCCCGGGACTAGCGGGAGCGCCCCAGTACTTC. Translated: CASSSPGLAGAPQYF.

The rearrangement links TRBV5-1 to TRBJ2-3, with a possible D match to TRBD2 (5 bases). Germline V gives CDR1 SGHRS, CDR2 YFSETQ. This CDR3 region has 15 residues. Trimming stripped 5 bases from V and 5 bases from J, with 18 bases between. CDR3 amino acids: CASRTGILGVDTQYF. CDR3 nucleotides: TGCGCCAGCAGGACCGGGATTTTGGGTGTAGATACGCAGTATTTT.

V gene TRBV28 combines with J gene TRBJ2-1, with TRBD1 matching 10 bases. Trimming cost V 2 bases and J 7 bases; bases outside gene matches: 8. Germline V gene sequence: CDR1 MDHEN, CDR2 SYDVKM. The CDR3 runs to 16 residues. Here the CDR3 DNA reads TGTGCCAGCAGTTTACCGGGACAGGGGAAGGCGAATGAGCAGTTCTTC. Translation gives CASSLPGQGKANEQFF.

V is TRBV7-9 and J is TRBJ1-5; TRBD1 aligns across 10 bases. CDR1 and CDR2 from the germline V gene are SEHNR and FQNEAQ (reference sequence). The V gene end was trimmed by 5 bases and the J gene end by 5 bases; junction bases not matched to a gene: 0. This CDR3 is 13 amino acids long. The CDR3 region is CASSGQGDQPQHF. The CDR3 bases are TGTGCCAGCAGCGGACAGGGGGATCAGCCCCAGCATTTT.

The chain joins TRBV28 to TRBJ2-7; 7 bases are shared with TRBD1. The germline CDR1 and CDR2 sequences are MDHEN and SYDVKM. Germline trimming cut 5 bases from V and 2 bases from J; bases unmatched to any gene: 12. The CDR3 is made up of 16 amino acids. The CDR3 spells CASSTLRDRGAYEQYF. CDR3 in DNA: TGTGCCAGCAGTACCCTCCGGGACAGAGGCGCCTACGAGCAGTACTTC.

The chain couples TRBV20-1 to TRBJ2-1; D gene ambiguous. The CDR3 sequence is 11 residues long. Trimming took off 6 bases at V and 9 bases at J, with 12 bases between the two ends. CDR1 DFQATT and CDR2 SNEGSKA come from the germline V gene (reference sequence). The CDR3, as DNA: TGCAGTGCCCTCTATCTCGGTGAGCAGTTCTTC. Protein sequence: CSALYLGEQFF.

The V and J genes are TRBV11-3 and TRBJ2-1; weak D call: TRBD2 (5 bases). V was cut by 5 bases and J by 7 bases, with 6 bases left in between. The CDR3 runs 11 residues. The germline V gene has CDR1 SGHNT and CDR2 YENEEA. The CDR3 loop reads CASSPGNEQFF. The CDR3 bases are TGTGCCAGCAGCCCGGGGAATGAGCAGTTCTTC.

The chain has TRBV5-8 and TRBJ2-3, with 8 nucleotides matching TRBD1. Germline trimming cut 9 bases from V and 2 bases from J; bases unmatched to any gene: 5. Germline V lookup: CDR1 SGHTS, CDR2 YDEGEE. The CDR3 spans 13 residues. For the CDR3, the DNA is TGTGCCACCCGGGACAGGCACACAGATACGCAGTATTTT. This gives the protein CATRDRHTDTQYF.

The V gene is TRBV28, the J gene TRBJ2-7; TRBD2 agrees at 8 bases. Germline V CDR1 and CDR2: MDHEN, SYDVKM. There are 13 residues in the CDR3. The junction had 4 bases not matched to a gene; V was cut back by 6 bases and J by 3 bases. CDR3 loop: CASRGTSFYEQYF. CDR3 DNA sequence: TGTGCCAGCAGAGGGACTAGTTTCTACGAGCAGTACTTC. The whole variable domain, remainder taken from reference TRBV28 and TRBJ2-7, is DVKVTQSSRYLVKRTGEKVFLECVQDMDHENMFWYRQDPGLGLRLIYFSYDVKMKEKGDIPEGYSVSREKKERFSLILESASTNQTSMYLCASRGTSFYEQYFGPGTRLTVT.

The gene calls are TRBV5-4 and TRBJ2-7, with D perhaps TRBD1 (5 bases). The CDR3 runs 13 residues. V was shortened by 1 base and J by 2 bases, with 7 bases between the two germline ends. Germline-derived CDR1 and CDR2 are SGHNT and YYREEE (reference sequence). CDR3 nucleotide sequence: TGTGCCAGCAGCTTGTCAGGGACCTACGAGCAGTACTTC. Its translation is CASSLSGTYEQYF.

The chain employs TRBV7-2 and TRBJ2-1, with 9 bases matching TRBD2. The CDR3 contains 14 residues. The ends lost 3 bases at V and 8 bases at J; junction bases unmatched: 5. Germline loops: CDR1 SGHTA, CDR2 FQGNSA. The CDR3, as DNA: TGTGCCAGCAGCTTGGCTAGCGGGACTGATGAGCAGTTCTTC. Its translation: CASSLASGTDEQFF.

V and J are TRBV28 and TRBJ2-7, with D perhaps matching TRBD2 (6 bases). The germline gives CDR1 MDHEN, CDR2 SYDVKM. CDR3 size: 13 residues. Deletions cut 8 bases from V and 0 bases from J, with 11 bases between. The CDR3 coding sequence is TGTGCCAGCGGGTTGCGGGGCTCCTACGAGCAGTACTTC. It translates to CASGLRGSYEQYF. Filled out from reference TRBV28 and TRBJ2-7, the complete variable domain reads DVKVTQSSRYLVKRTGEKVFLECVQDMDHENMFWYRQDPGLGLRLIYFSYDVKMKEKGDIPEGYSVSREKKERFSLILESASTNQTSMYLCASGLRGSYEQYFGPGTRLTVT.

The chain uses TRBV21-1 and TRBJ2-3; no check of the table's D call, TRBD1, against the DNA was made. TRBV21-1 is given as a pseudogene. The CDR3 totals 15 residues. The CDR3 is CARWGRVDHQDTQYF. Here the CDR3 DNA reads TGTGCCAGGTGGGGGCGGGTCGACCACCAAGATACGCAGTATTTT.

V usage is TRBV7-2 and J usage is TRBJ1-5, with 7 bases identical to TRBD1. The germline V gene has CDR1 SGHTA and CDR2 FQGNSA. Trimming at V came to 5 bases and at J to 4 bases, leaving 8 bases not matched to a gene. This CDR3 region has 15 residues. CDR3 bases: TGTGCCAGCAGCCCAACAGGGGTCCTAAATCAGCCCCAGCATTTT. Translated, it gives CASSPTGVLNQPQHF.

The V call is TRBV5-7, the J call TRBJ2-1, with TRBD2 matching 8 bases. TRBV5-7 is an ORF, and what it does is uncertain. The CDR3 loop spans 16 amino acids. With 0 bases clipped from V and 10 bases from J, the junction kept 12 bases outside the gene matches. The CDR3 DNA reads as TGTGCCAGCAGCTTGGAGGCGGGAGGTACCGGGGGGGAGCAGTTCTTC. Translation: CASSLEAGGTGGEQFF.

V is TRBV5-1 and J is TRBJ2-1; TRBD2 matches at 11 bases. V shed 5 bases, J shed 6 bases, and the junction held 10 bases outside the gene matches. Germline assignment: CDR1 SGHRS and CDR2 YFSETQ. CDR3 length equals 16 residues. CDR3 sequence (DNA): TGCGCCAGCAGGAAAGTCATAGCGGGAGGGCCCAATGAGCAGTTCTTC. Translation: CASRKVIAGGPNEQFF.

The gene calls are TRBV7-2 and TRBJ2-5; TRBD2 might be the D (6 bases). This CDR3 comprises 14 residues. The V and J ends lost 5 bases and 5 bases respectively, with 15 bases between them. Per the germline V gene, CDR1 is SGHTA and CDR2 is FQGNSA. The CDR3 DNA follows: TGTGCCAGCAGCCTCAGGTTACGGGAGGAGACCCAGTACTTC. Translation gives CASSLRLREETQYF.

The chain uses TRBV11-2 and TRBJ2-5; TRBD1 matches at 10 bases. Trimming at V came to 5 bases and at J to 3 bases, leaving 9 bases not matched to a gene. The CDR3 is made up of 16 amino acids. The germline V gene encodes CDR1 SGHAT and CDR2 FQNNGV. The CDR3 region has the DNA TGTGCCAGCAGCCCTTCCTCCGGGACAGGGGAAGAGACCCAGTACTTC. It codes for CASSPSSGTGEETQYF. Full variable domain (outside the CDR3, taken from reference TRBV11-2 and TRBJ2-5): EAGVAQSPRYKIIEKRQSVAFWCNPISGHATLYWYQQILGQGPKLLIQFQNNGVVDDSQLPKDRFSAERLKGVDSTLKIQPAKLEDSAVYLCASSPSSGTGEETQYFGPGTRLLVL.

This chain uses TRBV11-2 with TRBJ1-2; 7 bases line up with TRBD1. Trimming at V came to 4 bases and at J to 3 bases, leaving 8 bases not matched to a gene. CDR3 length equals 15 residues. Germline V CDR1 and CDR2: SGHAT, FQNNGV. The CDR3, as DNA: TGTGCCAGCAGCTCCGACAGGGAGGCCGACTATGGCTACACCTTC. Translated, it gives CASSSDREADYGYTF.

The chain combines TRBV5-8 with TRBJ1-4, with TRBD1 as a possible D gene (6 bases). V was pared by 0 bases and J by 7 bases, with 13 bases between. The CDR3 has 15 residues. Germline CDR1 SGHTS, CDR2 YDEGEE. CDR3 sequence reads: CASSLGRGRGEKLFF. The DNA for the CDR3 is TGTGCCAGCAGCTTGGGGCGGGGGCGCGGTGAAAAACTGTTTTTT.

This CDR3 is CASSEFRGVGNGYTF. Written as DNA, the CDR3 is TGTGCCAGCAGTGAATTTCGGGGGGTTGGGAATGGCTACACCTTC. This chain joins TRBV6-1 and TRBJ1-2, with D possibly being TRBD1 (5 bases). V was clipped by 2 bases and J by 6 bases, with 16 bases between them. CDR3 length: 15 amino acids. Germline values: CDR1 MNHNS, CDR2 SASEGT.

The chain has TRBV7-2 and TRBJ1-2, with TRBD1 as a possible D gene (5 bases). V was cut by 3 bases and J by 8 bases, with 13 bases left in between. CDR1 and CDR2 from the germline V gene are SGHTA and FQGNSA. The CDR3 runs 13 residues. CDR3 region: CASSFQGIGGYTF. The CDR3 DNA sequence: TGTGCCAGCAGCTTTCAGGGAATTGGCGGCTACACCTTC. Together with reference TRBV7-2 and TRBJ1-2, the CDR3 gives the full variable domain: GAGVSQSPSNKVTEKGKDVELRCDPISGHTALYWYRQSLGQGLEFLIYFQGNSAPDKSGLPSDRFSAERTGGSVSTLTIQRTQQEDSAVYLCASSFQGIGGYTFGSGTRLTVV.

This chain connects TRBV18 to TRBJ1-2, with 10 bases matching TRBD1. The CDR3 has 18 residues. The germline gives CDR1 KGHSH, CDR2 LQKENI. V was pared by 2 bases and J by 5 bases, with 14 bases of the junction left unmatched. The CDR3 protein is CASSPSAGTGASTYGYTF. CDR3 sequence (DNA): TGTGCCAGCTCACCATCTGCCGGGACAGGGGCTTCCACTTATGGCTACACCTTC.

The chain carries TRBV5-6 and TRBJ1-4, with 8 nucleotides matching TRBD1. V lost 0 bases and J lost 7; bases outside the gene matches: 2. The CDR3 sequence is 14 residues long. CDR1 SGHDT and CDR2 YYEEEE come from the germline V gene. The CDR3 is CASSLGTGFEKLFF. Written as DNA, the CDR3 is TGTGCCAGCAGCTTGGGGACAGGGTTTGAAAAACTGTTTTTT.

The gene calls are TRBV5-6 and TRBJ1-1; weak D call: TRBD1 (5 bases). Trimming cost V 3 bases and J 4 bases, with 16 bases left between them. The germline V gene encodes CDR1 SGHDT and CDR2 YYEEEE. CDR3 length: 15 amino acids. The CDR3 region has the DNA TGTGCCAGCAGCTCTGGGACTTATCCGAGCACTGAAGCTTTCTTT. It yields the protein CASSSGTYPSTEAFF. Complete variable domain (other parts from reference TRBV5-6 and TRBJ1-1): DAGVTQSPTHLIKTRGQQVTLRCSPKSGHDTVSWYQQALGQGPQFIFQYYEEEERQRGNFPDRFSGHQFPNYSSELNVNALLLGDSALYLCASSSGTYPSTEAFFGQGTRLTVV.

V is TRBV19 and J is TRBJ1-1; D is ambiguous. This CDR3 is built from 13 residues. The V gene's germline CDR1 is LNHDA and CDR2 SQIVND (reference sequence). Trimming took off 4 bases at V and 4 bases at J, with 10 bases between the two ends. The DNA of the CDR3 is TGTGCCAGTAGTACGCAGCGGGGCACTGAAGCTTTCTTT. Protein product: CASSTQRGTEAFF. Full variable domain (missing parts from reference TRBV19 and TRBJ1-1): DGGITQSPKYLFRKEGQNVTLSCEQNLNHDAMYWYRQDPGQGLRLIYYSQIVNDFQKGDIAEGYSVSREKKESFPLTVTSAQKNPTAFYLCASSTQRGTEAFFGQGTRLTVV.